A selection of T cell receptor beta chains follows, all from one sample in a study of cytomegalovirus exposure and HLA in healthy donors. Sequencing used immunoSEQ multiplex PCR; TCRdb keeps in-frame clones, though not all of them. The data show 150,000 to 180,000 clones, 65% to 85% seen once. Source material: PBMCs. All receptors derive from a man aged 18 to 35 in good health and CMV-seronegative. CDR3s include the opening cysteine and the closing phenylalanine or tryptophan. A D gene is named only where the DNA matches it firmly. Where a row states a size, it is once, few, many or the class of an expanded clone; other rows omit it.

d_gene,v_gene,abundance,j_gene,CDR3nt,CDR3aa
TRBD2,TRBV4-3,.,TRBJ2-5,TGCGCCAGCAGCCAAGTGCTTGGCGGGGGGGAGACCCAGTACTTC,CASSQVLGGGETQYF
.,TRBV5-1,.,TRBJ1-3,TGCGCCAGCACCCTCACTTCAGGCTCTGGAAACACCATATATTTT,CASTLTSGSGNTIYF
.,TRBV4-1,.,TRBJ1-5,TGCGCCAGCAGCCAAGATCAGAGCGGAGGGGCTTATAGCAATCAGCCCCAGCATTTT,CASSQDQSGGAYSNQPQHF
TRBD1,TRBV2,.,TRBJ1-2,TGTGCCAGCAGGGATCGGGACAGGGCTGGCTACACCTTC,CASRDRDRAGYTF
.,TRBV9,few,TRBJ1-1,TGTGCCAGCACCCCCTCAGGGTACGATGGGGCTTTCTTT,CASTPSGYDGAFF
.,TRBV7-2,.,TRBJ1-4,TGTGCCAGCAGCCCCCTGTTCCTAAATCCTACAACTAATGAAAAACTGTTTTTT,CASSPLFLNPTTNEKLFF
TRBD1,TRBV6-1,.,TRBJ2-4,TGTGCCAGCAGCGAGACCTACGGGGACAGTCAGTACTTC,CASSETYGDSQYF
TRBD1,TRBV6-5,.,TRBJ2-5,TGTGCCAGCAGTACCGGGACAGGTCAAGAGACCCAGTACTTC,CASSTGTGQETQYF
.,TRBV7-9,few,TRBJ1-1,TGTGCCAGCAGCTTAGATCGAGGGGGCACTGAAGCTTTCTTT,CASSLDRGGTEAFF
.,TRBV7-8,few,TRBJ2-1,TGTGCCAGCAGCCCCCCGGGTAGCTACAATGAGCAGTTCTTC,CASSPPGSYNEQFF
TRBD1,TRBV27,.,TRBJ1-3,TGTGCCAGCAGACCCGGGACAGCCTCTGGAAACACCATATATTTT,CASRPGTASGNTIYF
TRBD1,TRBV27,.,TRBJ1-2,TGTGCCAGCAGCCCCTTGGACAGGTCCAGTTATGGCTACACCTTC,CASSPLDRSSYGYTF